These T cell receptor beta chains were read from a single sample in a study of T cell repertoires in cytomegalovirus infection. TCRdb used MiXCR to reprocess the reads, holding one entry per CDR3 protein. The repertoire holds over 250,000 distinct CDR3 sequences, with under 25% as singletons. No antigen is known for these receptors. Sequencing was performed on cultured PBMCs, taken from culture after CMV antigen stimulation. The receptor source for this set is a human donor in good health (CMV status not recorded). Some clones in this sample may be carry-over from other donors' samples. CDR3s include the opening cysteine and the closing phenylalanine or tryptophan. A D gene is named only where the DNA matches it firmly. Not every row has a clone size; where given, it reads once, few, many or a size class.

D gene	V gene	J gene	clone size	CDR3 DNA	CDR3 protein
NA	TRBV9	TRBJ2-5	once	TGTGCCAGCAGCTCCATGGGGACCCAAGAGACCCAGTACTTC	CASSSMGTQETQYF
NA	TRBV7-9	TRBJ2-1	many	TGTGCCAGCAGCTCCATTGGCGGGATCAATGAGCAGTTCTTC	CASSSIGGINEQFF
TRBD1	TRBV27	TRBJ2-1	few	TGTGCCAGCAGTCCTCACAGGGGGCGTCTCCCCCCCCATGAGCAGTTCTTC	CASSPHRGRLPPHEQFF
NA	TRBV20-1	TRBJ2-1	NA	TGCAGTGCTAGCCCTCGGGAACCGGCCAGGGGTATTGAGCAGTTCTTC	CSASPREPARGIEQFF
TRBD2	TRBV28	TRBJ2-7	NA	TGTGCCAGCAACCTGCTCGGGAGGCCCTACGAGCAGTACTTC	CASNLLGRPYEQYF
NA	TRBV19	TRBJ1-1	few	TGTGCCAGTAGTTCCGAGGTGGCGGGGGAGAACACTGAAGCTTTCTTT	CASSSEVAGENTEAFF
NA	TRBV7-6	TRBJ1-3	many	TGTGCCAGCAGCGACGGTGGGCCGGGAAACACCATATATTTT	CASSDGGPGNTIYF
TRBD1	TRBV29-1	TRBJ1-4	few	TGCAGCGTTGGGGACAGAAGCAATGAAAAACTGTTTTTT	CSVGDRSNEKLFF
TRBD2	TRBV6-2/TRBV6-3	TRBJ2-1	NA	TGTGCCAGCAGTTCCACCAGCGGGAGTTCCGATGAGCAGTTCTTC	CASSSTSGSSDEQFF
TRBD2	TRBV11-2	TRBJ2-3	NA	TGTGCCAGCAGCGTCCGCAGGCTAGCGGGAGATACGCAGTATTTT	CASSVRRLAGDTQYF
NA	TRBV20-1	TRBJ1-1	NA	TGCAGTGCTACCGAGAGATACACTGAAGCTTTCTTT	CSATERYTEAFF
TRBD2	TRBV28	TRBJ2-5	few	TGTGCCAGCAGTTTAATGGCGGGAGGGGTCGGGGAGACCCAGTACTTC	CASSLMAGGVGETQYF
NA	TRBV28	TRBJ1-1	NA	TGTGCCAGCAGTTTATTCGCAGGACCGGGCATGAACACTGAAGCTTTCTTT	CASSLFAGPGMNTEAFF
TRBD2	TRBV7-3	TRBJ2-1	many	TGTGCCAGCTCTCGACTAGCCGAATACAATGAGCAGTTCTTC	CASSRLAEYNEQFF
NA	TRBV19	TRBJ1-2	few	TGTGCCACCTCTAGGACAGTCTTACCGAGCTACACCTTC	CATSRTVLPSYTF
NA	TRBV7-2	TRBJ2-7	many	TGTGCCAGCAGATCAGCCGCGGGAAACTACGAGCAGTACTTC	CASRSAAGNYEQYF
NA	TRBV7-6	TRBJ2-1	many	TGTGCCAGCAGCTACAGGGGTAGCGGGATCTACAATGAGCAGTTCTTC	CASSYRGSGIYNEQFF
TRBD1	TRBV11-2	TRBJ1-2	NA	TGTGCCAGCAGCACAATCAGGGGGCGCGTCTATGGCTACACCTTC	CASSTIRGRVYGYTF
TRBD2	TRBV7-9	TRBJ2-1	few	TGTGCCAGCAGCTCGGGACTAGTGTCGAATGAGCAGTTCTTC	CASSSGLVSNEQFF
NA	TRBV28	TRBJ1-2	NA	TGTGCCAGCAGTTTTGGGAGTTTAGGCTACACCTTC	CASSFGSLGYTF
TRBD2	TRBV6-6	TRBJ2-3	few	TGTGCCAGCAGTTACAATTTAGCGGGAATCACAGATACGCAGTATTTT	CASSYNLAGITDTQYF
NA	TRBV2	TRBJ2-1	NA	TGTGCCAGCAGTGGGGGGTCCTCACTCAATGAGCAGTTCTTC	CASSGGSSLNEQFF
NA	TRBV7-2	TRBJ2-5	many	TGTGCCAGCAGCTTAAAACCGGAGACCCAGTACTTC	CASSLKPETQYF
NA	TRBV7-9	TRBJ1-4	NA	TGTGCCAGCAGCTTAGTCCCGGGAGATGAAAAACTGTTTTTT	CASSLVPGDEKLFF
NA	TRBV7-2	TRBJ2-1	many	TGTGCCAGCAGCTTCCCCTCCGGACTCTACAATGAGCAGTTCTTC	CASSFPSGLYNEQFF
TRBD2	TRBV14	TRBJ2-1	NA	TGTGCCAGCAGCCAAGCTCCTAGCGGGTACAATGAGCAGTTCTTC	CASSQAPSGYNEQFF
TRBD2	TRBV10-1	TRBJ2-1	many	TGCGCCAGCAGTGAGTCAGCGGGAGGGTACAATGAGCAGTTCTTC	CASSESAGGYNEQFF
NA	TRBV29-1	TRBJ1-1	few	TGCAGCGTCGGGACTGGACGGTTGGGCTCCACTGAAGCTTTCTTT	CSVGTGRLGSTEAFF
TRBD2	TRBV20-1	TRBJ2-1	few	TGCAGTGCTAGTAAGCGGGAGGGCTATGAGCAGTTCTTC	CSASKREGYEQFF
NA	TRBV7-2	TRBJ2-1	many	TGTGCCAGCAGCTCCGGACAGTACAATGAGCAGTTCTTC	CASSSGQYNEQFF
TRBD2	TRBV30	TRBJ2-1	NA	TGTGCCTGGCAGGGACTAGCCTCTACCAATGAGCAGTTCTTC	CAWQGLASTNEQFF
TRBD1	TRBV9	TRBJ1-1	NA	TGTGCCAGCAGCGTAGTAGGGACAGGGGGGTCGGAAGCTTTCTTT	CASSVVGTGGSEAFF
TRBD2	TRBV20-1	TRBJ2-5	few	TGCAGTGCTAGAAAACTAGCGTGGTACCAAGAGACCCAGTACTTC	CSARKLAWYQETQYF
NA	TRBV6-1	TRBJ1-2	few	TGTGCCAGCAGTATTACCGCAACCATCAACTATGGCTACACCTTC	CASSITATINYGYTF
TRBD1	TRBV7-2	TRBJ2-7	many	TGTGCCAGCAGCTTATCATCCGACAGGGCGGATGAGCAGTACTTC	CASSLSSDRADEQYF
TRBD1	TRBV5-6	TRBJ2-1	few	TGTGCCAGCAGATATGGACAGGCCAATGAGCAGTTCTTC	CASRYGQANEQFF
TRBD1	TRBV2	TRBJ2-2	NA	TGTGCCAGCAGAGGACAGGCTGTTAGGACCGGGGAGCTGTTTTTT	CASRGQAVRTGELFF
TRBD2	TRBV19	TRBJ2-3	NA	TGTGCCAGTAGTACTGGACTAGCAGATACGCAGTATTTT	CASSTGLADTQYF
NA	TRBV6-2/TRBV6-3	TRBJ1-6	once	TGTGCCAGCAGCTCATGGGACGGGTCCAATTCACCCCTCCACTTT	CASSSWDGSNSPLHF
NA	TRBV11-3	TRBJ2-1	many	TGTGCCAGCAGCTTAGCGAGCGCCCCGGGGGACAATGAGCAGTTCTTC	CASSLASAPGDNEQFF
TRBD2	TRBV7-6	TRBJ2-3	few	TGTGCCAGCAGCTCTACGTCTAGCGGGAGTTTGGCAGATACGCAGTATTTT	CASSSTSSGSLADTQYF
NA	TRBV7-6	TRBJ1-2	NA	TGTGCCAGCAGCTTAGGACGGGCCCCGACAAACTATGGCTACACCTTC	CASSLGRAPTNYGYTF
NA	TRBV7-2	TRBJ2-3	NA	TGTGCCAGCAGCGCGCCGCCAAAGGATACGCAGTATTTT	CASSAPPKDTQYF
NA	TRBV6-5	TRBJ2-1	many	TGTGCCAGCAGTTACTCCAAGAGGGAGTCTTACAATGAGCAGTTCTTC	CASSYSKRESYNEQFF
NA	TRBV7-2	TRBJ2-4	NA	TGTGCCAGCAGCTTAGAACTACACCAAAACATTCAGTACTTC	CASSLELHQNIQYF
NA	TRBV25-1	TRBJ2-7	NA	TGTGCCAGCAGTGAATATACGTACGAGCAGTACTTC	CASSEYTYEQYF
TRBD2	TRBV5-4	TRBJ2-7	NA	TGTGCCAGCAGCTTGGATCAACTAGCGGGAGAGTACTACGAGCAGTACTTC	CASSLDQLAGEYYEQYF
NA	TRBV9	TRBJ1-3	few	TGTGCCAGCAGCGCCGGGGGGTCCGGAAACACCATATATTTT	CASSAGGSGNTIYF
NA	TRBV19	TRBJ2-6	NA	TGTGCCAGTAGTGGGCAGGGAAGGTTTCTCTCTGGGGCCAACGTCCTGACTTTC	CASSGQGRFLSGANVLTF
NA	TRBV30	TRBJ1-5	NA	TGTGCCTGGAGTAGGGATAACAATCAGCCCCAGCATTTT	CAWSRDNNQPQHF